The 16 T cell receptor beta chains given below trace back to one sample, sequenced in a study of T cell changes during pregnancy in multiple sclerosis. Using immunoSEQ multiplex PCR, the repertoire was profiled, and TCRdb retains in-frame clones only, with some absent. The sample has about 75,000 clones, around 94% seen once; the top ten hold less than 0.15%. The material was CD4+ T cells from peripheral blood mononuclear cells, obtained after pregnancy. These receptors were obtained from a female donor with multiple sclerosis, enrolled in a pregnancy study.

The rearrangement uses TRBV29-1 and TRBJ1-1; TRBD1 aligns across 10 bases. Germline V gives CDR1 SQVTM, CDR2 ANQGSEA. This CDR3 spans 12 amino acids. Trimming at V came to 7 bases and at J to 3 bases, leaving 2 bases not matched to a gene. The DNA of the CDR3 is TGCAGCGCCGGGACAGGGGACACTGAAGCTTTCTTT. This gives the protein CSAGTGDTEAFF.

This clone occurred once. This sequence joins TRBV28 and TRBJ2-7; the match to TRBD2 covers 12 bases. The V gene's germline CDR1 is MDHEN and CDR2 SYDVKM. The CDR3 spans 22 residues. Losses at the gene ends were 3 bases for V and 0 bases for J; bases not matched to a gene: 21. The CDR3 DNA reads as TGTGCCAGCAGTTTCCCCTTCCCCTCCTTCGGGACTAGCGGGTTTAGCTCCTACGAGCAGTACTTC. It translates to CASSFPFPSFGTSGFSSYEQYF.

V usage is TRBV7-2 and J usage is TRBJ2-7; 12 bases are a match to TRBD2. This CDR3 comprises 13 residues. Germline CDR1 reads SGHTA; CDR2 reads FQGNSA. The J segment lost 6 bases and the V segment lost 4 bases, leaving 1 base of the junction unmatched. In DNA form, the CDR3 reads TGTGCCAGCAGCTCGGGACTAGCGGGCGAGCAGTACTTC. Encoded protein: CASSSGLAGEQYF. Based on the CDR3 plus reference TRBV7-2 and TRBJ2-7, the full variable domain is GAGVSQSPSNKVTEKGKDVELRCDPISGHTALYWYRQSLGQGLEFLIYFQGNSAPDKSGLPSDRFSAERTGGSVSTLTIQRTQQEDSAVYLCASSSGLAGEQYFGPGTRLTVT.

The rearrangement joins TRBV7-9 to TRBJ2-1, with 7 bases lining up with TRBD2. The CDR3 sequence is 13 residues long. Germline CDR1 reads SEHNR; CDR2 reads FQNEAQ (reference sequence). The junction had 4 bases not matched to a gene; V was cut back by 2 bases and J by 9 bases. CDR3 nucleotides: TGTGCCAGCAGCTTATGGGGGGAGGGTGAGCAGTTCTTC. Its protein product is CASSLWGEGEQFF.

V gene TRBV7-8 combines with J gene TRBJ1-2; TRBD1 matches at 8 bases. The germline CDR1 and CDR2 sequences are SGHVS and FQNEAQ. The V segment lost 6 bases and the J segment 4 bases; nucleotides outside the gene matches: 16. CDR3 length: 17 amino acids. CDR3 sequence reads: CASRPRGGTGATYGYTF. The CDR3 DNA reads TGTGCCAGCAGGCCCCGTGGAGGGACAGGAGCCACCTATGGCTACACCTTC. The variable domain in full, completed from reference TRBV7-8 and TRBJ1-2, reads GAGVSQSPRYKVAKRGQDVALRCDPISGHVSLFWYQQALGQGPEFLTYFQNEAQLDKSGLPSDRFFAERPEGSVSTLKIQRTQQEDSAVYLCASRPRGGTGATYGYTFGSGTRLTVV.

The V call is TRBV25-1, the J call TRBJ2-3, with D perhaps TRBD2 (6 bases). Per the germline V gene, CDR1 is MGHDK and CDR2 is SYGVNS. Deletions cut 3 bases from V and 0 bases from J, with 10 bases between. CDR3 length: 15 residues. The CDR3 here is CASSDRSGSTDTQYF. CDR3 nucleotides: TGTGCCAGCAGTGATAGAAGCGGGAGCACAGATACGCAGTATTTT.

This sequence joins TRBV6-6 and TRBJ1-2; weak D call: TRBD1 (6 bases). The length of the CDR3 is 16 residues. Germline-derived CDR1 and CDR2 are MNHNY and SVGAGI (reference sequence). Trimming removed 4 bases at V and 1 base at J, with 16 bases between. CDR3 loop: CASSSGTPRNNYGYTF. The CDR3 region has the DNA TGTGCCAGCAGTTCCGGGACACCAAGAAATAACTATGGCTACACCTTC.

The rearrangement uses TRBV7-6 and TRBJ2-7; 9 bases match TRBD2. This CDR3 is 16 amino acids long. V lost 1 base and J lost 7; bases outside the gene matches: 11. Germline V gene lookup returns CDR1 SGHVS and CDR2 FNYEAQ. In DNA form, the CDR3 reads TGTGCCAGCAGCTTAGGCCTAGCGGGGACAATTGGAGAGCAGTACTTC. This encodes CASSLGLAGTIGEQYF. The full variable domain, completed using reference TRBV7-6 and TRBJ2-7, is GAGVSQSPRYKVTKRGQDVALRCDPISGHVSLYWYRQALGQGPEFLTYFNYEAQQDKSGLPNDRFSAERPEGSISTLTIQRTEQRDSAMYRCASSLGLAGTIGEQYFGPGTRLTVT.

The gene calls are TRBV30 and TRBJ2-4; 7 bases fit TRBD1. The CDR3 extends over 13 amino acids. Germline loops: CDR1 GTSNPN, CDR2 SVGIG (reference sequence). The V and J ends lost 5 bases and 3 bases, in that order; junction bases with no gene match: 4. The CDR3 spells CAWGTAVKNIQYF. DNA for the CDR3: TGTGCCTGGGGGACAGCGGTCAAAAACATTCAGTACTTC.

CDR3 in amino acids: CASRDRRAGSGELFF. CDR3 bases: TGCGCCAGCCGAGATCGGCGAGCGGGGTCCGGGGAGCTGTTTTTT. The chain uses TRBV5-1 and TRBJ2-2; TRBD2 matches 7 bases. Germline V gene lookup returns CDR1 SGHRS and CDR2 YFSETQ. There are 15 residues in the CDR3. V trimming: 7 bases; J trimming: 6 bases; junction bases outside the gene matches: 12.

V and J are TRBV25-1 and TRBJ2-1; D ambiguous. V gave up 0 bases and J gave up 9 bases, with 9 bases separating them. The CDR3 is 13 residues long. Germline V gene data show CDR1 as MGHDK and CDR2 as SYGVNS. The CDR3, as DNA: TGTGCCAGCAGTGAATATATAAGCTTTGAGCAGTTCTTC. Translating gives CASSEYISFEQFF.

CDR3 region: CSVEDLRGALGETQYF. DNA for the CDR3: TGCAGCGTTGAAGATCTGCGCGGAGCCCTTGGAGAGACCCAGTACTTC. The chain joins TRBV29-1 to TRBJ2-5; D is undetermined. The V gene lost 0 bases and the J gene lost 4 bases, with 18 bases spanning the gap. CDR1 SQVTM and CDR2 ANQGSEA come from the germline V gene. The CDR3 sequence is 16 residues long.

This chain links TRBV15 with TRBJ2-5; the D is unclear. V lost 0 bases and J 0 bases, leaving 11 bases between the germline ends. Germline V lookup: CDR1 LNHNV, CDR2 YYDKDF (reference sequence). This CDR3 comprises 16 residues. CDR3: CATSRDLRKNQETQYF. CDR3 sequence (DNA): TGTGCCACCAGCAGAGATCTGCGGAAGAACCAAGAGACCCAGTACTTC.

This chain uses TRBV5-1 with TRBJ2-1; TRBD2 agrees at 12 bases. Germline CDR1 SGHRS, CDR2 YFSETQ. The V gene end was trimmed by 4 bases and the J gene end by 9 bases; junction bases not matched to a gene: 8. The CDR3 covers 15 residues. The CDR3 DNA sequence: TGCGCCAGCAGCATAGGACTAGCGGGATCTTTTGAGCAGTTCTTC. It codes for CASSIGLAGSFEQFF.

The rearrangement uses TRBV19 and TRBJ1-5; possible D gene TRBD1, 6 bases. CDR1 and CDR2 from the germline V gene are LNHDA and SQIVND (reference sequence). Trimming shortened V by 3 bases and J by 0 bases, and 9 bases separated the two germline ends. The CDR3 runs 15 residues. The CDR3 DNA reads as TGTGCCAGTAGTATCGGACAGACTAGCAATCAGCCCCAGCATTTT. Protein: CASSIGQTSNQPQHF.

The chain is built from TRBV9 and TRBJ2-1; the match to TRBD2 covers 8 bases. Germline lookup yields CDR1 SGDLS and CDR2 YYNGEE. This CDR3 is built from 15 residues. The ends lost 1 base at V and 8 bases at J; junction bases unmatched: 8. CDR3 amino acids: CASSVRSGSTDEQFF. CDR3 nucleotides: TGTGCCAGCAGCGTAAGAAGCGGGAGTACAGATGAGCAGTTCTTC.